The clone carrying this T cell receptor beta chain was seen just once. What it binds is unknown. Both 60 Vbeta primers and 13 Jbeta primers went into the PCR. The table came from immunoSEQ multiplex PCR; TCRdb's copy has only in-frame clones and leaves some out. Of more than 150,000 clones listed, about 88% were seen once; the top ten hold less than 0.3%. Trimming removed 0 bases from V and 4 bases from J, with 15 bases in between. Per the germline V gene, CDR1 is SQVTM and CDR2 is ANQGSEA. The CDR3 consists of 16 residues. This sample was taken from a study of cytomegalovirus exposure and HLA in healthy donors. Study conclusions and caveats: Listed as cytomegalovirus-associated were roughly 180 TCR beta chains. In a later analysis, TCR beta V- and J-gene trimming was associated with a missense DCLRE1C variant. TRBV6-2, TRBV6-3 and some other V segments were excluded as indistinguishable. Most likely, a cluster of highly shared sequence variants arose as a sequencing artifact.

This TCR derives from a girl in the first two years of life in good health and CMV-seronegative. The chain combines TRBV29-1 with TRBJ2-2; D is possibly TRBD1 (5 bases). Source material: PBMCs. The CDR3 loop is CSVEDGLLGATGELFF. CDR3 nucleotide sequence: TGCAGCGTTGAAGATGGCCTACTTGGGGCCACCGGGGAGCTGTTTTTT.